The 8 T cell receptor beta chains listed next were all sequenced from one sample in a study of CD8 T cells in Susac syndrome. Reverse transcription of about 0.45 to 1 ug RNA was performed with random hexamers. One entry per CDR3 protein, called by TCRdb with MiXCR from the immunoSEQ multiplex PCR reads. The sample has hundreds of thousands of distinct CDR3 sequences, 89% seen once; the top ten hold around 0.18%. The source material was CD8+ T cells from PBMCs. The source is a human donor with multiple sclerosis.

The rearrangement links TRBV5-4 to TRBJ2-7; D remains unclear. There are 14 residues in the CDR3. Germline-derived CDR1 and CDR2 are SGHNT and YYREEE (reference sequence). Deletions cut 4 bases from V and 0 bases from J, with 11 bases between. The CDR3 is CASSRASSSYEQYF. The CDR3 DNA sequence: TGTGCCAGCAGCAGAGCCTCGAGCTCCTACGAGCAGTACTTC.

The chain recombines TRBV28 with TRBJ2-7; TRBD2 matches 16 bases. Germline values: CDR1 MDHEN, CDR2 SYDVKM. V shed 5 bases and J 4 bases; nucleotides not matched to a gene: 5. The CDR3 consists of 16 residues. The CDR3 sequence: CASSDPGLAGGYEQYF. In DNA, the CDR3 is TGTGCCAGCAGTGATCCGGGACTAGCGGGAGGGTACGAGCAGTACTTC.

As to this clonotype: One end of the junction is discordant with germline, which a read error may explain. The gene calls are TRBV13 and TRBJ1-1, with unresolved D. The CDR3 loop spans 14 amino acids. Germline V gene data show CDR1 as PRHDT and CDR2 as FYEKMQ (reference sequence). CDR3 region: CAGRWRGQAAEAFF. In DNA, the CDR3 is TGTGCCGGCAGATGGAGAGGGCAGGCCGCTGAAGCTTTCTTT.

This CDR3 reads CASSPGSVTDTQYF. Written as DNA, the CDR3 is TGTGCCAGCAGCCCGGGGTCGGTGACAGATACGCAGTATTTT. V and J are TRBV5-8 and TRBJ2-3; possibly TRBD2 for D (5 bases). Germline loops: CDR1 SGHTS, CDR2 YDEGEE. V lost 4 bases to trimming and J lost 3 bases, with 12 bases between them. The CDR3 is 14 residues long.

Only a few counts were recorded for this clonotype. This chain uses TRBV4-1 with TRBJ2-7; 7 bases fit TRBD1. After removal of 2 bases from V and 0 bases from J, the junction contained 4 bases not matched to a gene. The CDR3 covers 15 residues. CDR1 and CDR2 from the germline V gene are MGHRA and YSYEKL. The CDR3: CASSQTTGSSYEQYF. The CDR3 DNA reads as TGCGCCAGCAGCCAAACGACAGGGTCCTCCTACGAGCAGTACTTC.

V and J are TRBV30 and TRBJ2-3, with no clear D. This CDR3 contains 12 residues. Germline V gene lookup returns CDR1 GTSNPN and CDR2 SVGIG (reference sequence). Between the trimmed V and J ends, which lost 2 bases and 4 bases, there was a span of 7 bases. CDR3: CAWSRSPDTQYF. As DNA, the CDR3 is TGTGCCTGGAGTCGGTCCCCAGATACGCAGTATTTT.

This sequence joins TRBV27 and TRBJ2-1, with TRBD1 as a possible D gene (5 bases). From germline, CDR1 is MNHEY and CDR2 SMNVEV (reference sequence). This CDR3 has 13 amino acids. The V gene lost 2 bases and the J gene lost 12 bases, with 14 bases spanning the gap. The CDR3 sequence: CASSLESTQGQFF. Here the CDR3 DNA reads TGTGCCAGCAGTTTAGAATCTACTCAGGGGCAGTTCTTC.

V gene TRBV29-1 combines with J gene TRBJ2-1, with TRBD2 matching over 16 bases. From germline, CDR1 is SQVTM and CDR2 ANQGSEA. The J segment lost 6 bases and the V segment lost 4 bases, leaving 9 bases of the junction unmatched. This CDR3 has 17 residues. CDR3 bases: TGCAGCGTTGTTTTGGGACTAGCGGGAGGGCCTGGCAATGAGCAGTTCTTC. Its translation: CSVVLGLAGGPGNEQFF.